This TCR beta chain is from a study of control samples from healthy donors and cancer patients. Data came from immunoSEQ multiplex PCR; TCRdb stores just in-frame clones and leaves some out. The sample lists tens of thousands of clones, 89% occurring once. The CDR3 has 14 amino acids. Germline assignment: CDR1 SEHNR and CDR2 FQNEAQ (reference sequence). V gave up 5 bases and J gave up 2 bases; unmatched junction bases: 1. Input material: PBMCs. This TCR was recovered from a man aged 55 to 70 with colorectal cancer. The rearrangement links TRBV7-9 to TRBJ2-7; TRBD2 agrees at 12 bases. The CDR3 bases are TGTGCCAGCAGCCGGACTAGCGGGGCCTACGAGCAGTACTTC. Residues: CASSRTSGAYEQYF.